This passage covers 32 T cell receptor beta chains from one sample sequenced in a study of T cell repertoires in cytomegalovirus infection. TCRdb analysed the reads with MiXCR anew, one entry per CDR3 protein. The sample has about 310,000 distinct CDR3 sequences, about 17% seen once. The sample taken for sequencing was PBMCs. The receptors stem from a human donor in good health (CMV status not recorded). Some clones in this sample may be carry-over from other donors' samples.

The sample holds many counts of this clonotype. The chain employs TRBV6-1 and TRBJ2-1, with 11 bases identical to TRBD2. The CDR3 has 16 residues. Unmatched junction bases numbered 8, after V lost 6 bases and J lost 4 bases. Germline lookup yields CDR1 MNHNS and CDR2 SASEGT. The CDR3 here is CASSKGTSGLYNEQFF. Written as DNA, the CDR3 is TGTGCCAGCAGCAAGGGGACTAGCGGACTGTACAATGAGCAGTTCTTC.

The chain combines TRBV7-2 with TRBJ2-2, with a weak D call TRBD2 (6 bases). The V gene lost 2 bases and the J gene lost 6 bases, with 10 bases spanning the gap. This CDR3 spans 14 amino acids. Germline CDR1 reads SGHTA; CDR2 reads FQGNSA. The CDR3 protein is CASSLYGGPGELFF. CDR3 coding DNA: TGTGCCAGCAGCTTATACGGGGGACCCGGGGAGCTGTTTTTT.

This chain connects TRBV20-1 to TRBJ2-3, with 14 bases matching TRBD2. The CDR3 spans 19 residues. Germline V gene sequence: CDR1 DFQATT, CDR2 SNEGSKA (reference sequence). Losses at the gene ends were 3 bases for V and 2 bases for J; bases not matched to a gene: 13. The CDR3 here is CSASRLAGGSTGPTDTQYF. The CDR3, as DNA: TGCAGTGCTAGCCGACTAGCGGGGGGGTCTACCGGACCCACAGATACGCAGTATTTT.

The chain combines TRBV27 with TRBJ1-5; D remains ambiguous. The length of the CDR3 is 16 residues. Germline CDR1 and CDR2: MNHEY and SMNVEV (reference sequence). V gave up 2 bases and J gave up 3 bases, with 14 bases separating them. CDR3 DNA: TGTGCCAGCAGTTTAAGCTCTCTGGGCTCCAATCAGCCCCAGCATTTT. This translates into CASSLSSLGSNQPQHF.

The chain has TRBV12-3 or TRBV12-4 and TRBJ1-3, with 9 bases lining up with TRBD1. CDR3 length: 14 residues. V shed 5 bases and J 2 bases; nucleotides not matched to a gene: 1. CDR3 in DNA: TGTGCCAGCAGTGGGGACAGGGCTGGAAACACCATATATTTT. Amino acid sequence: CASSGDRAGNTIYF.

This clonotype was found many times. The gene calls are TRBV7-8 and TRBJ2-7, with D possibly TRBD1 on 6 matching bases. Germline V gene data show CDR1 as SGHVS and CDR2 as FQNEAQ. Trimming took off 1 base at V and 9 bases at J, with 34 bases between the two ends. The length of the CDR3 is 20 residues. As DNA, the CDR3 is TGTGCCAGCAGCTTAGGATTTACAGGGTTTTACTCCGGGGATACTGGCGGGCAGTACTTC. Amino acids: CASSLGFTGFYSGDTGGQYF.

Only a few counts were recorded for this clonotype. The gene calls are TRBV11-2 and TRBJ2-3; D may be TRBD2 (7 bases). Germline V gene sequence: CDR1 SGHAT, CDR2 FQNNGV. The length of the CDR3 is 17 residues. Trimming cost V 2 bases and J 2 bases, with 17 bases left between them. CDR3 nucleotides: TGTGCCAGCAGCTTATCGGGGGGCCAACCCTCCACAGATACGCAGTATTTT. It codes for CASSLSGGQPSTDTQYF.

This clonotype was recorded many times. This chain uses TRBV7-8 with TRBJ2-5, with D possibly called TRBD1 or TRBD2 (5 bases each). Germline V lookup: CDR1 SGHVS, CDR2 FQNEAQ. The length of the CDR3 is 14 residues. The V end lost 1 base, the J end lost 4 bases, and 10 bases lay between the germline ends. The CDR3 sequence: CASSLGSGGETQYF. The CDR3 DNA follows: TGTGCCAGCAGCTTAGGAAGTGGGGGAGAGACCCAGTACTTC. The whole variable domain, filled in from reference TRBV7-8 and TRBJ2-5, reads GAGVSQSPRYKVAKRGQDVALRCDPISGHVSLFWYQQALGQGPEFLTYFQNEAQLDKSGLPSDRFFAERPEGSVSTLKIQRTQQEDSAVYLCASSLGSGGETQYFGPGTRLLVL.

The J gene is TRBJ1-2, the V gene TRBV20-1, with TRBD1 identical over 7 bases. The CDR3 loop spans 13 amino acids. Losses at the gene ends were 6 bases for V and 8 bases for J; bases not matched to a gene: 12. Germline CDR1 reads DFQATT; CDR2 reads SNEGSKA (reference sequence). The CDR3: CSAGDSTAWGYTF. The CDR3 coding sequence is TGCAGTGCAGGGGACAGTACGGCGTGGGGCTACACCTTC.

The sample holds many counts of this clonotype. This chain joins TRBV7-2 and TRBJ1-4; 7 nucleotides align to TRBD1. The CDR3 has 14 amino acids. After removal of 5 bases from V and 6 bases from J, the junction contained 6 bases not matched to a gene. Germline V gives CDR1 SGHTA, CDR2 FQGNSA. CDR3 sequence reads: CASSRTGTDEKLFF. CDR3 sequence (DNA): TGTGCCAGCAGCCGCACCGGGACAGATGAAAAACTGTTTTTT.

This clonotype was seen many times. J is TRBJ1-3 and V is TRBV7-2; D uncertain. Germline V lookup: CDR1 SGHTA, CDR2 FQGNSA. V was shortened by 6 bases and J by 0 bases, with 18 bases between the two germline ends. This CDR3 is built from 17 residues. The CDR3 region has the DNA TGTGCCAGCAGATACCCAATTACAGAGGCCTCTGGAAACACCATATATTTT. Translated: CASRYPITEASGNTIYF. Complete variable domain (other parts from reference TRBV7-2 and TRBJ1-3): GAGVSQSPSNKVTEKGKDVELRCDPISGHTALYWYRQSLGQGLEFLIYFQGNSAPDKSGLPSDRFSAERTGGSVSTLTIQRTQQEDSAVYLCASRYPITEASGNTIYFGEGSWLTVV.

The CDR3 DNA is TGTGCCAGCAGTTCCACAGGGGCAGGGGCCTACGAGCAGTACTTC. Its translation: CASSSTGAGAYEQYF. The rearrangement joins TRBV28 to TRBJ2-7, with TRBD1 identical over 7 bases. The ends lost 4 bases at V and 2 bases at J; junction bases unmatched: 8. In germline, CDR1 is MDHEN, CDR2 SYDVKM. This CDR3 contains 15 residues. The whole variable domain, filled in from reference TRBV28 and TRBJ2-7, reads DVKVTQSSRYLVKRTGEKVFLECVQDMDHENMFWYRQDPGLGLRLIYFSYDVKMKEKGDIPEGYSVSREKKERFSLILESASTNQTSMYLCASSSTGAGAYEQYFGPGTRLTVT.

V usage is TRBV20-1 and J usage is TRBJ2-5; a weak D match, TRBD2 (6 bases). V was clipped by 5 bases and J by 3 bases, with 28 bases between them. Germline lookup yields CDR1 DFQATT and CDR2 SNEGSKA (reference sequence). This CDR3 spans 18 amino acids. The CDR3 nucleotides are TGCAGTGCTGGGGGGACCTTGTTGGCAGGGAATACGGAAGAGACCCAGTACTTC. Amino acids: CSAGGTLLAGNTEETQYF.

This clonotype was picked up a small number of times. V and J are TRBV14 and TRBJ2-5, with TRBD2 matching over 7 bases. Germline lookup yields CDR1 SGHDN and CDR2 FVKESK. Losses at the gene ends were 4 bases for V and 6 bases for J; bases not matched to a gene: 11. CDR3 length equals 15 residues. The DNA of the CDR3 is TGTGCCAGCAGCCCCATAGGCGGGGGACCCAAGACCCAGTACTTC. The encoded protein is CASSPIGGGPKTQYF.

The V call is TRBV5-1, the J call TRBJ2-3, with D uncertain. CDR1 is SGHRS, CDR2 YFSETQ, per germline. The CDR3 is 16 amino acids. Trimming took 1 base from V and 2 from J, leaving 14 bases between them. CDR3: CASSLSYRHPTDTQYF. CDR3 sequence (DNA): TGCGCCAGCAGCTTGTCGTACCGACACCCCACAGATACGCAGTATTTT.

This clonotype has ten or more counts. The rearrangement joins TRBV7-8 to TRBJ2-7; tentatively, D is TRBD2 (5 bases). Trimming stripped 2 bases from V and 2 bases from J, with 13 bases between. The CDR3 covers 15 residues. Germline CDR1 and CDR2: SGHVS and FQNEAQ. The CDR3 sequence is CASSLQSGGPYEQYF. The CDR3 nucleotides read TGTGCCAGCAGCTTACAGTCAGGAGGTCCCTACGAGCAGTACTTC.

The genes are TRBV2 and TRBJ2-1, with D perhaps being TRBD1 or TRBD2 (6 bases each). CDR3 length: 14 amino acids. Per the germline V gene, CDR1 is SNHLY and CDR2 is FYNNEI. Trimming cost V 5 bases and J 4 bases, with 12 bases left between them. The CDR3 sequence: CASSTGGGYNEQFF. The CDR3 DNA is TGTGCCAGCAGTACCGGGGGCGGGTACAATGAGCAGTTCTTC.

In this sample, this clonotype turned up a few times. This CDR3 is CASSFNYGYTF. CDR3 DNA: TGTGCCAGCAGTTTCAACTATGGCTACACCTTC. The V call is TRBV28, the J call TRBJ1-2; no reliable D call. The CDR3 covers 11 residues. Trimming removed 3 bases from V and 2 bases from J, with 1 base in between. Germline values: CDR1 MDHEN, CDR2 SYDVKM.

The chain employs TRBV6-2 or TRBV6-3 and TRBJ2-5; D is uncertain. Deletions cut 1 base from V and 1 base from J, with 1 base between. Germline CDR1 is MNHEY and CDR2 is SVGEGT. The CDR3 covers 12 residues. The CDR3 region is CASSYFQETQYF. The CDR3 DNA follows: TGTGCCAGCAGTTACTTCCAAGAGACCCAGTACTTC.

This clonotype was seen at least ten times. The rearrangement joins TRBV12-3 or TRBV12-4 to TRBJ1-2, with TRBD1 as a possible D gene (6 bases). The CDR3 has 16 residues. V lost 5 bases to trimming and J lost 3 bases, with 19 bases between them. CDR3 region: CASSPPDPGADYGYTF. CDR3 bases: TGTGCCAGCAGTCCCCCCGATCCGGGGGCGGACTATGGCTACACCTTC.

This chain joins TRBV20-1 and TRBJ1-2; D may be TRBD1 (5 bases). Trimming took off 0 bases at V and 4 bases at J, with 9 bases between the two ends. Germline V gives CDR1 DFQATT, CDR2 SNEGSKA (reference sequence). The CDR3 totals 13 residues. The CDR3 coding sequence is TGCAGTGCTAGAGAGGTGGGACTCTATGGCTACACCTTC. Amino acids: CSAREVGLYGYTF.

This clonotype was seen at least ten times. The genes are TRBV7-2 and TRBJ1-3; unclear D gene. The CDR3 has 16 residues. Trimming removed 4 bases at V and 1 base at J, with 14 bases between. CDR1 is SGHTA and CDR2 is FQGNSA in the germline V gene. The CDR3 loop is CASSYAIPRSGNTIYF. The CDR3 nucleotides are TGTGCCAGCAGCTACGCGATTCCTCGATCTGGAAACACCATATATTTT. Drawing the rest from reference TRBV7-2 and TRBJ1-3, the complete variable domain is GAGVSQSPSNKVTEKGKDVELRCDPISGHTALYWYRQSLGQGLEFLIYFQGNSAPDKSGLPSDRFSAERTGGSVSTLTIQRTQQEDSAVYLCASSYAIPRSGNTIYFGEGSWLTVV.

The table lists this clonotype with a few counts. This chain connects TRBV7-9 to TRBJ2-3; 9 bases align to TRBD2. V shed 7 bases, J shed 1 base, and the junction held 12 bases outside the gene matches. The length of the CDR3 is 17 residues. Germline CDR1 SEHNR, CDR2 FQNEAQ (reference sequence). The CDR3 sequence is CASNSIPRGGGTDTQYF. Here the CDR3 DNA reads TGTGCCAGCAACTCCATTCCGCGGGGGGGCGGCACAGATACGCAGTATTTT.

This clonotype was seen many times. The chain uses TRBV7-9 and TRBJ2-1; a possible D gene is TRBD2 (7 bases). The CDR3 sequence is 15 residues long. V gave up 5 bases and J gave up 2 bases, with 13 bases separating them. CDR1 SEHNR and CDR2 FQNEAQ come from the germline V gene (reference sequence). The CDR3 region is CASSPPGGPYNEQFF. DNA of the CDR3: TGTGCCAGCAGCCCTCCGGGGGGCCCCTACAATGAGCAGTTCTTC.

This clonotype was counted at least ten times. The J gene is TRBJ2-1, the V gene TRBV10-3; 10 nucleotides agree with TRBD1. This CDR3 comprises 15 residues. Losses at the gene ends were 1 base for V and 5 bases for J; bases not matched to a gene: 2. In germline, CDR1 is ENHRY, CDR2 SYGVKD. CDR3 region: CAISEWDRGDNEQFF. In DNA form, the CDR3 reads TGTGCCATCAGTGAGTGGGACAGGGGCGACAATGAGCAGTTCTTC.

The rearrangement joins TRBV6-5 to TRBJ2-3; TRBD2 is a possible D gene (5 bases). The length of the CDR3 is 14 residues. The germline V gene encodes CDR1 MNHEY and CDR2 SVGAGI. Trimming removed 2 bases from V and 6 bases from J, with 12 bases in between. The CDR3, as DNA: TGTGCCAGCAGTTACCGGACTCCCAGGGATACGCAGTATTTT. It specifies CASSYRTPRDTQYF.

This clonotype was picked up a small number of times. This rearrangement joins TRBV20-1 to TRBJ1-2; D may be TRBD1 (6 bases). CDR3 length: 13 amino acids. Germline values: CDR1 DFQATT, CDR2 SNEGSKA (reference sequence). The V gene lost 0 bases and the J gene lost 3 bases, with 8 bases spanning the gap. The CDR3 spells CSARDRGHYGYTF. CDR3 DNA: TGCAGTGCTAGAGACAGGGGCCACTATGGCTACACCTTC.

This clonotype showed up many times. J is TRBJ2-1 and V is TRBV4-2; the match to TRBD2 covers 8 bases. J gave up 5 bases and V 1 base, and 7 bases lay outside the gene matches. CDR3 length: 16 amino acids. CDR1 and CDR2 (germline): LGHNA, YNFKEQ. Here the CDR3 reads CASSQAPAGVDNEQFF. CDR3 nucleotides: TGTGCCAGCAGCCAAGCGCCAGCGGGAGTAGACAATGAGCAGTTCTTC.

This chain joins TRBV28 and TRBJ2-3; possibly TRBD1 or TRBD2 for D (6 bases each). CDR3 size: 12 residues. The germline V and J ends were trimmed by 8 bases and 4 bases, with 10 bases remaining between them. Germline CDR1 is MDHEN and CDR2 is SYDVKM. CDR3 coding DNA: TGTGCCAGCGGGGGGCAAGCAGATACGCAGTATTTT. Translating gives CASGGQADTQYF.

The rearrangement joins TRBV12-3 or TRBV12-4 to TRBJ2-7; the D call may be TRBD1 or TRBD2 (5 bases each). The germline V and J ends were trimmed by 5 bases and 0 bases, with 14 bases remaining between them. The CDR3 has 15 residues. CDR3 in amino acids: CASSLGAHSSYEQYF. The CDR3 DNA sequence: TGTGCCAGCAGTCTCGGGGCCCATAGCTCCTACGAGCAGTACTTC.

The rearrangement links TRBV12-3 or TRBV12-4 to TRBJ2-2, with 7 bases identical to TRBD1. V shed 6 bases and J 5 bases; nucleotides not matched to a gene: 9. CDR3 length equals 15 residues. Here the CDR3 DNA reads TGTGCCAGCAGCATGAGACAGGGCGGGACCGGGGAGCTGTTTTTT. Amino acids: CASSMRQGGTGELFF.

J is TRBJ2-7 and V is TRBV7-2; D might be TRBD1 or TRBD2, each matching 5 bases. The CDR3 extends over 15 amino acids. CDR1 and CDR2 from the germline V gene are SGHTA and FQGNSA. V shed 2 bases and J shed 7 bases, with 18 bases lying between them. CDR3 nucleotides: TGTGCCAGCAGCTTAACCGGGACGGTGGTTGGAGAGCAGTACTTC. Translation gives CASSLTGTVVGEQYF.